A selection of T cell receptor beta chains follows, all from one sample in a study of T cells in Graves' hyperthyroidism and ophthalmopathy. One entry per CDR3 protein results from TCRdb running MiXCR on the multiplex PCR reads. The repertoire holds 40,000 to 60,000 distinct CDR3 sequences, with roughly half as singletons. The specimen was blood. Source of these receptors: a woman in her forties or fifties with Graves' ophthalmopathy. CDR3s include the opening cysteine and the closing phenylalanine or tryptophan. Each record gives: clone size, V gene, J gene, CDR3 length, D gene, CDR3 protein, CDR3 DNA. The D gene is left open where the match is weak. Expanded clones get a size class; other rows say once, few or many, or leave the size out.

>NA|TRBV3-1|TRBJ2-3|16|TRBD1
CASSPFWTGSTDTQYF
TGTGCCAGCAGCCCTTTCTGGACAGGAAGCACAGATACGCAGTATTTT
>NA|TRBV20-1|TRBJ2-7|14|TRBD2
CSAASGGAGYEQYF
TGCAGTGCTGCTAGCGGGGGGGCCGGTTACGAGCAGTACTTC
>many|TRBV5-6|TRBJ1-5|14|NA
CASTLMGAGQPQHF
TGTGCCAGCACCCTTATGGGGGCAGGTCAGCCCCAGCATTTT
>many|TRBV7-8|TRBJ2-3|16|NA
CASSSLLSVGIDTQYF
TGTGCCAGCAGCTCCCTTTTATCGGTGGGGATAGATACGCAGTATTTT
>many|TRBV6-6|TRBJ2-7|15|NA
CASSYLSGGSYEQYF
TGTGCCAGCAGTTACCTCTCAGGCGGCTCCTACGAGCAGTACTTC
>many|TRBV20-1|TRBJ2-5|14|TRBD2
CSAKRLAGVETQYF
TGCAGTGCTAAAAGGTTAGCGGGAGTGGAGACCCAGTACTTC
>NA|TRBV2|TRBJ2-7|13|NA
CVSSQGGYYGQYF
TGTGTCAGCAGTCAGGGGGGGTACTACGGGCAGTACTTC
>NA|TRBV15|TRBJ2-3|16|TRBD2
CATSTGLAGGPDTQYF
TGTGCCACCAGCACCGGACTAGCGGGGGGGCCAGATACGCAGTATTTT
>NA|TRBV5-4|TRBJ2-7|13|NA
CASSLGLRYEQYF
TGTGCCAGCAGCTTGGGACTTCGCTACGAGCAGTACTTC
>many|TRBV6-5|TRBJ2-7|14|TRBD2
CASSYSAGPIEQYF
TGTGCCAGCAGTTACTCAGCGGGGCCGATAGAGCAGTACTTC
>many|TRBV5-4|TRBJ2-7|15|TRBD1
CASSRPGQGTYEQYF
TGTGCCAGCAGCCGCCCGGGACAGGGTACCTACGAGCAGTACTTC
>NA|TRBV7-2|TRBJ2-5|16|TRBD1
CASSPITGTGRQTQYF
TGTGCCAGCAGCCCCATTACCGGGACAGGGAGACAGACCCAGTACTTC
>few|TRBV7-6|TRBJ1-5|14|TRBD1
CASSPGTGDETQHF
TGTGCCAGCAGCCCTGGGACAGGGGACGAGACCCAGCATTTT
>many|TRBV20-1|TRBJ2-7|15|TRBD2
CSASTSRGGIYEQYF
TGCAGTGCTAGCACGTCCCGGGGGGGAATATACGAGCAGTACTTC
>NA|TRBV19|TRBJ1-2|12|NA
CASSIRTVGYTF
TGTGCCAGTAGTATAAGGACAGTTGGCTACACCTTC
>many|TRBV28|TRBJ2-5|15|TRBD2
CASRWLADHQETQYF
TGTGCCAGCAGATGGCTAGCGGACCACCAAGAGACCCAGTACTTC
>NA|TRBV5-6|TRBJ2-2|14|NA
CAWSHTGHTGELFF
TGTGCCTGGAGTCATACGGGGCACACCGGGGAGCTGTTTTTT
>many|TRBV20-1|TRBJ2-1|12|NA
CSAEGPYNEQFF
TGCAGTGCCGAGGGGCCCTACAATGAGCAGTTCTTC
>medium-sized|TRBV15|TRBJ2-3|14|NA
CATSRETSPDTQYF
TGTGCCACCAGCAGAGAAACCTCGCCGGATACGCAGTATTTT
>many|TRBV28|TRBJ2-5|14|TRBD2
CASLGLAGKETQYF
TGTGCCAGCCTCGGACTAGCGGGAAAGGAGACCCAGTACTTC
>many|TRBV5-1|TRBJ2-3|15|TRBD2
CASSLVAGGPDTQYF
TGCGCCAGCAGCTTGGTAGCGGGAGGGCCAGATACGCAGTATTTT
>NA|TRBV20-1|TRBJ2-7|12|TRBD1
CSAATGVYEQYF
TGCAGTGCTGCAACAGGGGTCTACGAGCAGTACTTC
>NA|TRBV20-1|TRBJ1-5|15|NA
CSARVGLGQGETQHF
TGCAGTGCTAGAGTTGGCCTGGGCCAGGGAGAGACCCAGCATTTT
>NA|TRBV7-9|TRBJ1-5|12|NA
CASSVRKWREHF
TGTGCCAGCAGCGTCCGAAAGTGGCGCGAGCATTTT
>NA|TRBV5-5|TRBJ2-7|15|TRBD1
CASSWGGQGFYEQYF
TGTGCCAGCAGCTGGGGCGGACAGGGATTCTACGAGCAGTACTTC
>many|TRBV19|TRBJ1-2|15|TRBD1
CASSIPGQGLFGYTF
TGTGCCAGTAGTATCCCGGGACAGGGGCTCTTTGGCTACACCTTC
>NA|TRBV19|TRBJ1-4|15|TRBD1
CASSDAGQLNEKLFF
TGTGCCAGTAGCGACGCGGGACAGCTTAATGAAAAACTGTTTTTT
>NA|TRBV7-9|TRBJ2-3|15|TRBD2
CASSLGLAGEGTQYF
TGTGCCAGCAGCTTAGGACTAGCGGGAGAAGGGACGCAGTATTTT
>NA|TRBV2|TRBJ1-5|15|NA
CASSYPDTFDQPQHF
TGTGCCAGCAGTTACCCAGACACATTTGATCAGCCCCAGCATTTT
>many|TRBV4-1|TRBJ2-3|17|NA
CASSRNGGGGGTDTQYF
TGCGCCAGCAGCCGTAACGGCGGCGGCGGGGGCACAGATACGCAGTATTTT
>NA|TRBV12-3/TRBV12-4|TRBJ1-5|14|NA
CACNPGLSAQPQHF
TGTGCCTGCAACCCGGGACTCTCGGCTCAGCCCCAGCATTTT
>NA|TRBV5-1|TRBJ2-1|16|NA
CASSLGDGSSYNEQFF
TGCGCCAGCAGCTTGGGGGACGGGAGCTCCTACAATGAGCAGTTCTTC
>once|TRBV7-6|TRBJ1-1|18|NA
CASSLAPGLAGGATEAFF
TGTGCCAGCAGCTTAGCACCGGGACTAGCGGGAGGGGCCACTGAAGCTTTCTTT